This TCR beta chain stems from a study of control samples from healthy donors and cancer patients. The assay was immunoSEQ multiplex PCR, and TCRdb's table has in-frame clones only and misses some. The sample records 50,000 or so clones, approximately 95% being singletons. Trimming took 5 bases from V and 6 from J, leaving 20 bases between them. The CDR3 runs 16 residues. Germline loops: CDR1 SGHAT, CDR2 FQNNGV. This clone turned up a few times. The V and J genes are TRBV11-2 and TRBJ2-1, with a possible D match to TRBD1 (8 bases). The source material was blood. The source is a man between 25 and 39 years old in good health. CDR3 nucleotides: TGTGCCAGCAGCCAGGGGGCGGGGGCTCGGAGCAATGAGCAGTTCTTC. Encoded protein: CASSQGAGARSNEQFF.